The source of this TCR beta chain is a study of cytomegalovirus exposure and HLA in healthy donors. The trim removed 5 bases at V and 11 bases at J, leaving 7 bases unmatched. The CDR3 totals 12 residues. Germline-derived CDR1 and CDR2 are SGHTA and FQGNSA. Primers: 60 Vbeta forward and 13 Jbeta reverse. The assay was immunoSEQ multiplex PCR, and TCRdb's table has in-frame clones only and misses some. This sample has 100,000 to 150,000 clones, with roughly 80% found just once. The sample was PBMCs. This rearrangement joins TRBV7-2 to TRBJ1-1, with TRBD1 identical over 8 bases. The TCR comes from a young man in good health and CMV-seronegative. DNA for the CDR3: TGTGCCAGCAGCCCCGACAGGGGTAACGCTTTCTTT. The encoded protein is CASSPDRGNAFF.